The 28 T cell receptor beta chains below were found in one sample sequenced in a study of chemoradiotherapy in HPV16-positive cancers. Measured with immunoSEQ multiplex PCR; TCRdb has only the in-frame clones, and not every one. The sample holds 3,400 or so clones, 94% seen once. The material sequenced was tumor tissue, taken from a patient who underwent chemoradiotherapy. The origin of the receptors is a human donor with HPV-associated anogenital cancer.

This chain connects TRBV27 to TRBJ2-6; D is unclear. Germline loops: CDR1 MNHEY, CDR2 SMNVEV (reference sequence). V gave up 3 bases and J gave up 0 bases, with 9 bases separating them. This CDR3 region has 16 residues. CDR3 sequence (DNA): TGTGCCAGCAGTTTGCTGGGCCTCTCTGGGGCCAACGTCCTGACTTTC. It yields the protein CASSLLGLSGANVLTF.

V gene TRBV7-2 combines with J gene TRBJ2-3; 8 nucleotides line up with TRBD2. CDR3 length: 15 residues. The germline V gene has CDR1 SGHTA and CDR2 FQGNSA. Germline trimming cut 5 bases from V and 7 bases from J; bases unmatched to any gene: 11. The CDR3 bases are TGTGCCAGCAGCCCCGGGGGGGCCAGAGGTCATACGCAGTATTTT. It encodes CASSPGGARGHTQYF.

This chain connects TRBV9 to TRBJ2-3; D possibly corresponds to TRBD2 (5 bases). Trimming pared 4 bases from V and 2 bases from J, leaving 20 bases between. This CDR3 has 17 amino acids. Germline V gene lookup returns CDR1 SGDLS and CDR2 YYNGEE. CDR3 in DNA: TGTGCCAGCAGCCTTAATCCTAGCCGAGGTCCCACAGATACGCAGTATTTT. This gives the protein CASSLNPSRGPTDTQYF.

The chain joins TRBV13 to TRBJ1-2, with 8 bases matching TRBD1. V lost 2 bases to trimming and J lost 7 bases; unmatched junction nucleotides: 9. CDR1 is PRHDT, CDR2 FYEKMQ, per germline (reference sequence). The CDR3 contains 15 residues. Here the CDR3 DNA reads TGTGCCAGCAGCTTAAACAGGGGGTCGCCTTTTGGCTACACCTTC. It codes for CASSLNRGSPFGYTF.

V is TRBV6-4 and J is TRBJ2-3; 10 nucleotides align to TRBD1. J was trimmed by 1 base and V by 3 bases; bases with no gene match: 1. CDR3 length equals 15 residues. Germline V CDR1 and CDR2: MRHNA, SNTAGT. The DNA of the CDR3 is TGTGCCAGCAGTGATGGGACAGGGGGCACAGATACGCAGTATTTT. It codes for CASSDGTGGTDTQYF.

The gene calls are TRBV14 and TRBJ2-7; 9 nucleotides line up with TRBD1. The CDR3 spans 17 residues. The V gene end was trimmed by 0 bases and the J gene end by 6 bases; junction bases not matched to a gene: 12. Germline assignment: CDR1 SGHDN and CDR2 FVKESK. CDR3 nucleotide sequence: TGTGCCAGCAGCCAAGAGGGAAGGTGGGACAGGGAACGCGAGCAGTACTTC. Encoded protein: CASSQEGRWDREREQYF.

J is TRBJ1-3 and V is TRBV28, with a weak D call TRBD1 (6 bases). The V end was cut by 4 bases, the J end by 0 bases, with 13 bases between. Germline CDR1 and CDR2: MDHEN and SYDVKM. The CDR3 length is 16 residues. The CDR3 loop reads CASSSGQPISGNTIYF. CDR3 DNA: TGTGCCAGCAGTTCGGGACAACCGATCTCTGGAAACACCATATATTTT. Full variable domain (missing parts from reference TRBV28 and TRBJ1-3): DVKVTQSSRYLVKRTGEKVFLECVQDMDHENMFWYRQDPGLGLRLIYFSYDVKMKEKGDIPEGYSVSREKKERFSLILESASTNQTSMYLCASSSGQPISGNTIYFGEGSWLTVV.

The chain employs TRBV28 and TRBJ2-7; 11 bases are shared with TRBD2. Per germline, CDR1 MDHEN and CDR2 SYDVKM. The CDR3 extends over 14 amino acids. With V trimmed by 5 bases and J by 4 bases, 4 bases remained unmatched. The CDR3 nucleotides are TGTGCCAGCAGTCTCGTAGCGGGAGGGTACGAGCAGTACTTC. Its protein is CASSLVAGGYEQYF.

The CDR3 is CASSLTGPYGYTF. CDR3 nucleotide sequence: TGTGCCAGCAGTTTGACCGGACCCTATGGCTACACCTTC. The chain joins TRBV28 to TRBJ1-2; D unclear. There are 13 residues in the CDR3. V lost 3 bases, J lost 4 bases, and 9 bases lay in between. CDR1 is MDHEN, CDR2 SYDVKM, per germline.

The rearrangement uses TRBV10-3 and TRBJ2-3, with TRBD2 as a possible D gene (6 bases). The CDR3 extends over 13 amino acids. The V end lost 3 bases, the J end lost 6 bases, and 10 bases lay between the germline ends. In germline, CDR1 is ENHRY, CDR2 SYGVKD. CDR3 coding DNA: TGTGCCATCAGTGAAGGGAGGTCCGATACGCAGTATTTT. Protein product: CAISEGRSDTQYF.

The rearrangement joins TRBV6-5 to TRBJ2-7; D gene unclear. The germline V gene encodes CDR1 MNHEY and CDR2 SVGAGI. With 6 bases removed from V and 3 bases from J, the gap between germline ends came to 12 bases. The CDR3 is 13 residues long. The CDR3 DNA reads TGTGCCAGCAGCCGTGCAGGATTCTACGAGCAGTACTTC. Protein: CASSRAGFYEQYF.

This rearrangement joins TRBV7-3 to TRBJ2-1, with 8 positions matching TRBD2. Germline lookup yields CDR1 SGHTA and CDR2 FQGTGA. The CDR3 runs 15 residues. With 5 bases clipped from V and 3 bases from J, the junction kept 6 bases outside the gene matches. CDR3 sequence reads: CASSAGGAGYNEQFF. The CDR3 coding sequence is TGTGCCAGCAGCGCCGGGGGGGCTGGCTACAATGAGCAGTTCTTC.

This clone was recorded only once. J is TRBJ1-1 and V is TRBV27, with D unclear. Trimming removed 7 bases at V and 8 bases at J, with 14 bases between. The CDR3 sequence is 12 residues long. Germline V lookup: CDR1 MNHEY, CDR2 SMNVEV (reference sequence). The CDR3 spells CASKGSRREAFF. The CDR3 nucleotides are TGTGCCAGCAAGGGTAGTAGGAGGGAAGCTTTCTTT.

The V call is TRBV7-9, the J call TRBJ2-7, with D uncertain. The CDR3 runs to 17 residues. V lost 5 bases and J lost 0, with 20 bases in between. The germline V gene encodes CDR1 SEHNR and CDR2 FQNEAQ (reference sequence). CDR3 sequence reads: CASSLDMLADSSYEQYF. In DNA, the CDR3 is TGTGCCAGCAGCCTAGACATGTTGGCGGATAGCTCCTACGAGCAGTACTTC. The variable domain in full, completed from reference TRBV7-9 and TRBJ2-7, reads DTGVSQNPRHKITKRGQNVTFRCDPISEHNRLYWYRQTLGQGPEFLTYFQNEAQLEKSRLLSDRFSAERPKGSFSTLEIQRTEQGDSAMYLCASSLDMLADSSYEQYFGPGTRLTVT.

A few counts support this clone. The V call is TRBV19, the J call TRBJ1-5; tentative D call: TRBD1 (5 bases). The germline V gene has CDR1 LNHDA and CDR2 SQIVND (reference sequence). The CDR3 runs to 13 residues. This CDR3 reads CAASGRGNQPQHF. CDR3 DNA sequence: TGTGCTGCTTCGGGGCGAGGCAATCAGCCCCAGCATTTT.

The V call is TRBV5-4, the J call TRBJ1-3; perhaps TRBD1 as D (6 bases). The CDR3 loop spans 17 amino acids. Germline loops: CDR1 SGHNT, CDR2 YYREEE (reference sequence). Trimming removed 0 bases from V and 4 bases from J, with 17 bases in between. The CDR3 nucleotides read TGTGCCAGCAGCTTGGCCCCGGGACAAGGGGCCGGAAACACCATATATTTT. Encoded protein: CASSLAPGQGAGNTIYF.

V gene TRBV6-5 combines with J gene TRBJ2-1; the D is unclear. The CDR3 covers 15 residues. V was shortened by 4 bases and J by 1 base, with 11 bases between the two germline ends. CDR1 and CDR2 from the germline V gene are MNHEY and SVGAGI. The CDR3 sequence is CASSLKAESYNEQFF. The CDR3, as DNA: TGTGCCAGCAGTTTGAAGGCTGAGTCCTACAATGAGCAGTTCTTC.

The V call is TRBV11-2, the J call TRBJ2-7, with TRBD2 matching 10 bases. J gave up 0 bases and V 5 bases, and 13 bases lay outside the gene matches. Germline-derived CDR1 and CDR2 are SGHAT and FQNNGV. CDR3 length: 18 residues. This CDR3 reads CASSPLEGSGGISYEQYF. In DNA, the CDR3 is TGTGCCAGCAGCCCTCTTGAGGGTAGCGGGGGGATCTCCTACGAGCAGTACTTC.

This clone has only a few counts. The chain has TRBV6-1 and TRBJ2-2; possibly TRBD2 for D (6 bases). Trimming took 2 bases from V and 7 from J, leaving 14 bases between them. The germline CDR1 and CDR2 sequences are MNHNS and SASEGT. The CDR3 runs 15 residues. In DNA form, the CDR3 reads TGTGCCAGCAGTGAATCGTCCGGGGGAGGCGGGGAGCTGTTTTTT. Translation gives CASSESSGGGGELFF.

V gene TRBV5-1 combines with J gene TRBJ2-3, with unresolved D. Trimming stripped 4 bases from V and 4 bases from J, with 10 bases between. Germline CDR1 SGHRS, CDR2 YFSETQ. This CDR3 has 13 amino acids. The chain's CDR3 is CASSRQVADTQYF. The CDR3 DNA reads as TGCGCCAGCAGCCGCCAGGTAGCAGATACGCAGTATTTT.

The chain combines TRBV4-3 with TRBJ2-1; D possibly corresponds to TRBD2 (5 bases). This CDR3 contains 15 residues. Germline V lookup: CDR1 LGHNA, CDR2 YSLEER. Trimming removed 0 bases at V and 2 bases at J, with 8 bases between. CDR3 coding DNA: TGCGCCAGCAGCCAAGAGCGGGCCCCCTACAATGAGCAGTTCTTC. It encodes CASSQERAPYNEQFF.

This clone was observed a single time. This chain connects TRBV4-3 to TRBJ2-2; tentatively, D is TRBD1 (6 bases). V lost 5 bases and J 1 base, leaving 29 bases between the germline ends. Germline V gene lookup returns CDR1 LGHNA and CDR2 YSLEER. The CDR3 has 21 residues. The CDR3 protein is CASSSKGFVGTRIRNTGELFF. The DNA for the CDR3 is TGCGCCAGCAGCTCGAAAGGGTTCGTCGGGACACGGATACGGAACACCGGGGAGCTGTTTTTT.

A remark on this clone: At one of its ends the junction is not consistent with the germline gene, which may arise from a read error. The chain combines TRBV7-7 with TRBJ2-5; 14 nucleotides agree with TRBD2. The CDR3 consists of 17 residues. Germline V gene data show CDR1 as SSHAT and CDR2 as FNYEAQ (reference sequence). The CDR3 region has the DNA TGTGCTAGCAGCCGGGGACTAGCGGGAGTGGAACAAGAGACCCAGTACTTC. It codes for CASSRGLAGVEQETQYF.

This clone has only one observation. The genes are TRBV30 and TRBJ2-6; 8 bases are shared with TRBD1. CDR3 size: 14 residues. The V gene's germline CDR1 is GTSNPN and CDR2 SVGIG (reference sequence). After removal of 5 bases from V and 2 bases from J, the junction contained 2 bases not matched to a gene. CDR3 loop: CAWLRGPGANVLTF. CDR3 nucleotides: TGTGCCTGGCTCAGGGGGCCTGGGGCCAACGTCCTGACTTTC.

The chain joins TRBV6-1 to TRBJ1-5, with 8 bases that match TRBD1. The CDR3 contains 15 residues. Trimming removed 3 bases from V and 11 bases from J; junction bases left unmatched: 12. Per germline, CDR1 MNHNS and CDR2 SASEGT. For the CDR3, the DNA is TGTGCCAGCAGTGATCGTTGGACAGGGCTCTCGTCCCAGCATTTT. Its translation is CASSDRWTGLSSQHF.

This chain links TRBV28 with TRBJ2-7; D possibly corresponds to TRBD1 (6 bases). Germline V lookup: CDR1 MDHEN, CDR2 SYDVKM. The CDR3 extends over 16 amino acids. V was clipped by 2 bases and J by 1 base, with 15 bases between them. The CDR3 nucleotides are TGTGCCAGCAGTTTAGTGTTGTCTAGGGGGTCCTACGAGCAGTACTTC. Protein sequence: CASSLVLSRGSYEQYF. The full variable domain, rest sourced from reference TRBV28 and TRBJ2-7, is DVKVTQSSRYLVKRTGEKVFLECVQDMDHENMFWYRQDPGLGLRLIYFSYDVKMKEKGDIPEGYSVSREKKERFSLILESASTNQTSMYLCASSLVLSRGSYEQYFGPGTRLTVT.

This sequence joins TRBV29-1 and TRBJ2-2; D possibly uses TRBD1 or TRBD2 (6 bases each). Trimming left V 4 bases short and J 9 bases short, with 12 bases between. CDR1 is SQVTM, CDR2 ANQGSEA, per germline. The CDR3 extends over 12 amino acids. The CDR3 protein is CSVGRGGRELFF. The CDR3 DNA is TGCAGCGTTGGCAGGGGAGGAAGGGAGCTGTTTTTT.

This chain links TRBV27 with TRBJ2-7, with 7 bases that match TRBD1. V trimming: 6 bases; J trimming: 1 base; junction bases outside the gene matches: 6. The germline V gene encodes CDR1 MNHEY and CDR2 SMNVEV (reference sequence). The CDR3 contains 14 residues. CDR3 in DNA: TGTGCCAGCAGCATAAGACAGGGATCCTACGAGCAGTACTTC. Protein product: CASSIRQGSYEQYF.